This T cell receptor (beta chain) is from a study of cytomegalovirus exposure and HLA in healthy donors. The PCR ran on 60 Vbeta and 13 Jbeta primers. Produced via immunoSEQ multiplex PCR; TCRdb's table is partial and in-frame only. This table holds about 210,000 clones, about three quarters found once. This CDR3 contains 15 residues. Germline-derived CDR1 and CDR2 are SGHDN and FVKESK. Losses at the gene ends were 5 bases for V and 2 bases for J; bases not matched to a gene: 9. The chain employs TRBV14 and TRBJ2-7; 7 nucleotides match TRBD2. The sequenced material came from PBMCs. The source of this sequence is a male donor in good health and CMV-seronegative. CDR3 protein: CASSIGLVGTYEQYF. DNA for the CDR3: TGTGCCAGCAGCATAGGACTAGTAGGGACCTACGAGCAGTACTTC.